The next 30 T cell receptor beta chains were all read from a single sample in a study of shared clonotypes between healthy human individuals. Only in-frame clones appear in the TCRdb table, and some are missing; sequencing was by immunoSEQ multiplex PCR. In the table there are roughly 2.2 million clones, over 90% of which are singletons. The source material was naive CD4+ T cells from PBMCs. Stated subset: CD45RA+ positively selected. These receptors were collected from a man in his late teens or twenties in good health. Some clones in this sample may be carry-over from other donors' samples.

V usage is TRBV7-9 and J usage is TRBJ2-1, with 9 bases lining up with TRBD2. This CDR3 is built from 17 residues. Looked up from germline, CDR1 is SEHNR and CDR2 is FQNEAQ (reference sequence). The trim removed 1 base at V and 7 bases at J, leaving 11 bases unmatched. CDR3 in DNA: TGTGCCAGCAGCTTAGTCCGGTTAGCGGGAGTGCTGAATGAGCAGTTCTTC. Protein product: CASSLVRLAGVLNEQFF.

This clone was seen a single time. Other DNA sequences in the sample encode the same CDR3. The gene calls are TRBV28 and TRBJ1-5; D is possibly TRBD1 (6 bases). The length of the CDR3 is 15 residues. The ends were cut back, 6 bases at V and 2 bases at J, with 14 bases in the middle. CDR1 is MDHEN and CDR2 is SYDVKM in the germline V gene. This chain's CDR3 is CASSPRGAGNQPQHF. The DNA of the CDR3 is TGTGCCAGCAGCCCAAGGGGGGCCGGCAATCAGCCCCAGCATTTT.

The CDR3 DNA sequence: TGTGCCAGCAGCCCGGGAATGGGGCCAGCTGAAGCTTTCTTT. Amino acid sequence: CASSPGMGPAEAFF. V gene TRBV7-2 combines with J gene TRBJ1-1, with a weak D call TRBD1 (5 bases). The CDR3 loop spans 14 amino acids. The V gene lost 5 bases and the J gene lost 6 bases, with 16 bases spanning the gap. Germline loops: CDR1 SGHTA, CDR2 FQGNSA.

V is TRBV11-2 and J is TRBJ1-1, with 7 bases matching TRBD1. The CDR3 has 13 amino acids. Germline V lookup: CDR1 SGHAT, CDR2 FQNNGV. V lost 0 bases, J lost 11 bases, and 6 bases stayed unmatched. The CDR3 DNA reads TGTGCCAGCAGCTTAGAGGCAGAGGGGGCGGCTTTCTTT. Protein: CASSLEAEGAAFF.

This clone was detected once. The rearrangement links TRBV5-6 to TRBJ1-3; D gene unclear. This CDR3 has 16 amino acids. V lost 3 bases and J 2 bases, leaving 15 bases between the germline ends. The germline V gene has CDR1 SGHDT and CDR2 YYEEEE. In DNA form, the CDR3 reads TGTGCCAGCAGCTCGGACCGGGTGATGGCTGGAAACACCATATATTTT. It specifies CASSSDRVMAGNTIYF.

This sequence joins TRBV30 and TRBJ2-7; D is unclear. Between the trimmed V and J ends, which lost 0 bases and 4 bases, there was a span of 16 bases. This CDR3 region has 15 residues. Per the germline V gene, CDR1 is GTSNPN and CDR2 is SVGIG (reference sequence). The CDR3 region is CAWSVSVLEGYEQYF. The DNA of the CDR3 is TGTGCCTGGAGTGTATCCGTCCTCGAAGGGTACGAGCAGTACTTC.

V is TRBV6-5 and J is TRBJ2-7; 7 positions agree with TRBD2. With 5 bases clipped from V and 1 base from J, the junction kept 8 bases outside the gene matches. Germline CDR1 is MNHEY and CDR2 is SVGAGI. This CDR3 has 15 amino acids. This chain's CDR3 is CASSAWLAESYEQYF. The DNA for the CDR3 is TGTGCCAGCAGTGCCTGGCTAGCGGAGTCCTACGAGCAGTACTTC.

V is TRBV7-9 and J is TRBJ2-3; 9 bases are shared with TRBD2. The CDR3 loop spans 18 amino acids. Germline CDR1 is SEHNR and CDR2 is FQNEAQ (reference sequence). The V segment lost 5 bases and the J segment 1 base; nucleotides outside the gene matches: 13. CDR3 nucleotides: TGTGCCAGCAGCCAGACTAGCGGTCCCCGAGGAGGCACAGATACGCAGTATTTT. It codes for CASSQTSGPRGGTDTQYF.

This chain joins TRBV11-2 and TRBJ1-2; D is ambiguous. The CDR3 is 16 residues long. The V end was cut by 3 bases, the J end by 4 bases, with 18 bases between. Germline assignment: CDR1 SGHAT and CDR2 FQNNGV. CDR3 sequence reads: CASSFYQNRIPYGYTF. The CDR3 nucleotides read TGTGCCAGCAGCTTTTACCAGAACAGAATTCCCTATGGCTACACCTTC.

The table lists this clone with a count of one. This chain uses TRBV19 with TRBJ1-2; 11 nucleotides agree with TRBD1. Germline values: CDR1 LNHDA, CDR2 SQIVND (reference sequence). The V and J ends lost 7 bases and 3 bases, in that order; junction bases with no gene match: 16. The CDR3 covers 18 residues. This CDR3 reads CASKNERPGDRGDYGYTF. The CDR3 nucleotides read TGTGCCAGTAAAAACGAGAGGCCGGGGGACAGGGGGGACTATGGCTACACCTTC.

This clone was observed once. V is TRBV28 and J is TRBJ2-3; TRBD1 is a possible D gene (5 bases). The CDR3 is 17 residues long. Germline CDR1 and CDR2: MDHEN and SYDVKM. V dropped 2 bases and J dropped 2 bases, with 17 bases sitting between them. CDR3 coding DNA: TGTGCCAGCAGTTTAAGGCAGGGCGGATACGCCACAGATACGCAGTATTTT. It is translated as CASSLRQGGYATDTQYF.

The chain recombines TRBV19 with TRBJ1-1; D unclear. V lost 5 bases and J 5 bases, leaving 12 bases between the germline ends. The CDR3 spans 13 residues. In germline, CDR1 is LNHDA, CDR2 SQIVND (reference sequence). The CDR3 DNA is TGTGCCAGTAGTCTGGAGGTAGGGACTGAAGCTTTCTTT. This gives the protein CASSLEVGTEAFF.

The V gene is TRBV5-1, the J gene TRBJ2-7; TRBD1 matches 12 bases. V trimming: 1 base; J trimming: 6 bases; junction bases outside the gene matches: 5. CDR3 length equals 15 residues. Germline CDR1 and CDR2: SGHRS and YFSETQ. CDR3 bases: TGCGCCAGCAGCTTGAGGGGACAGGGGGCAGGCGAGCAGTACTTC. This translates into CASSLRGQGAGEQYF.

V is TRBV10-2 and J is TRBJ2-3; no reliable D call. Germline-derived CDR1 and CDR2 are WSHSY and SAAADI. This CDR3 comprises 12 residues. Trimming took off 7 bases at V and 0 bases at J, with 5 bases between the two ends. The CDR3 region has the DNA TGCGCCAGCATCGGGAGCACAGATACGCAGTATTTT. It yields the protein CASIGSTDTQYF.

The chain combines TRBV5-4 with TRBJ1-1, with TRBD1 identical over 7 bases. The CDR3 contains 14 residues. CDR1 is SGHNT and CDR2 is YYREEE in the germline V gene (reference sequence). V trimming: 3 bases; J trimming: 11 bases; junction bases outside the gene matches: 13. CDR3 region: CASSWDQQGLGAFF. CDR3 DNA: TGTGCCAGCAGCTGGGATCAACAGGGGCTCGGGGCTTTCTTT.

The chain combines TRBV29-1 with TRBJ2-7; the match to TRBD1 covers 10 bases. There are 13 residues in the CDR3. CDR1 SQVTM and CDR2 ANQGSEA come from the germline V gene. Unmatched junction bases numbered 7, after V lost 5 bases and J lost 6 bases. In DNA form, the CDR3 reads TGCAGCGTTCCGGGACAGGGGTTGAGCGAGCAGTACTTC. This codes for CSVPGQGLSEQYF.

As to this clone: Other DNA sequences in the sample encode the same CDR3. J is TRBJ2-7 and V is TRBV5-1, with D tentatively TRBD2 (6 bases). The CDR3 contains 14 residues. CDR1 and CDR2 from the germline V gene are SGHRS and YFSETQ. V was cut by 3 bases and J by 4 bases, with 14 bases left in between. The DNA for the CDR3 is TGCGCCAGCAGCTCCCCGGAGGGCAGTTACGAGCAGTACTTC. Amino acid sequence: CASSSPEGSYEQYF.

This chain connects TRBV21-1 to TRBJ2-7; the tabulated D call, TRBD1, remains unverified against the DNA. TRBV21-1 is a listed pseudogene. This CDR3 has 14 residues. CDR3 in amino acids: CASSKVDSCWKQYF. CDR3 bases: TGTGCCAGCAGCAAAGTGGACAGTTGTTGGAAGCAGTACTTC.

Turning to this clone: This specimen includes other DNA sequences encoding the same CDR3. This chain links TRBV7-2 with TRBJ2-6; D gene ambiguous. Trimming took 5 bases from V and 0 from J, leaving 8 bases between them. The CDR3 sequence is 15 residues long. In germline, CDR1 is SGHTA, CDR2 FQGNSA. CDR3 amino acids: CASSLSSSGANVLTF. The CDR3 DNA reads as TGTGCCAGCAGCCTTTCTAGCTCTGGGGCCAACGTCCTGACTTTC.

The gene calls are TRBV7-3 and TRBJ2-5; TRBD1 matches at 7 bases. The CDR3 consists of 13 residues. Per the germline V gene, CDR1 is SGHTA and CDR2 is FQGTGA. The V segment lost 5 bases and the J segment 3 bases; nucleotides outside the gene matches: 3. CDR3 coding DNA: TGTGCCAGCAGCAACAGGGGTGAAGAGACCCAGTACTTC. This sequence encodes CASSNRGEETQYF.

This clone was recorded only once. The genes are TRBV19 and TRBJ2-5, with TRBD1 matching 8 bases. V lost 5 bases, J lost 0 bases, and 8 bases stayed unmatched. The CDR3 totals 16 residues. Germline V gene data show CDR1 as LNHDA and CDR2 as SQIVND (reference sequence). CDR3: CASSARTGSYQETQYF. Written as DNA, the CDR3 is TGTGCCAGTAGTGCCCGGACAGGGAGTTACCAAGAGACCCAGTACTTC. The full variable domain, its missing parts supplied by reference TRBV19 and TRBJ2-5, is DGGITQSPKYLFRKEGQNVTLSCEQNLNHDAMYWYRQDPGQGLRLIYYSQIVNDFQKGDIAEGYSVSREKKESFPLTVTSAQKNPTAFYLCASSARTGSYQETQYFGPGTRLLVL.

A word on this clone: The sample has other DNA sequences that encode this CDR3 too. The chain is built from TRBV9 and TRBJ2-2; D unclear. V lost 0 bases and J lost 4, with 4 bases in between. This CDR3 comprises 13 residues. The germline gives CDR1 SGDLS, CDR2 YYNGEE. The DNA of the CDR3 is TGTGCCAGCAGCGTAGGGTTCACCGGGGAGCTGTTTTTT. Residues: CASSVGFTGELFF.

The rearrangement joins TRBV25-1 to TRBJ2-7; no firm D call. This CDR3 is built from 13 residues. Trimming took 6 bases from V and 0 from J, leaving 9 bases between them. Germline CDR1 reads MGHDK; CDR2 reads SYGVNS. The CDR3 nucleotides read TGTGCCAGCAGCCTTAGAGCCTCCTACGAGCAGTACTTC. Protein sequence: CASSLRASYEQYF.

The chain employs TRBV7-3 and TRBJ2-2; no firm D call. Between the trimmed V and J ends, which lost 1 base and 5 bases, there was a span of 5 bases. Germline V lookup: CDR1 SGHTA, CDR2 FQGTGA. CDR3 length equals 13 residues. The CDR3 sequence is CASSLIPTGELFF. The CDR3, as DNA: TGTGCCAGCAGCTTAATACCAACCGGGGAGCTGTTTTTT.

The CDR3 DNA follows: TGTGCCAGCAGCCAAGATCTCTATCCCAGCAGAAAAAACATTCAGTACTTC. Amino acids: CASSQDLYPSRKNIQYF. The chain links TRBV14 to TRBJ2-4; D unresolved. The length of the CDR3 is 17 residues. V shed 0 bases and J shed 4 bases, with 16 bases lying between them. CDR1 SGHDN and CDR2 FVKESK come from the germline V gene.

The chain recombines TRBV28 with TRBJ2-1, with unresolved D. This CDR3 has 16 residues. Germline assignment: CDR1 MDHEN and CDR2 SYDVKM. Between the trimmed V and J ends, which lost 2 bases and 8 bases, there was a span of 19 bases. CDR3 DNA: TGTGCCAGCAGTTTACGGCGGATCATTTTGTGGGATGAGCAGTTCTTC. Amino acid sequence: CASSLRRIILWDEQFF.

The CDR3 spells CSVRPIFSETQYF. In nucleotides, the CDR3 is TGCAGCGTTCGACCGATCTTCTCGGAGACCCAGTACTTC. The chain employs TRBV29-1 and TRBJ2-5; D is uncertain. Trimming took off 5 bases at V and 5 bases at J, with 15 bases between the two ends. In germline, CDR1 is SQVTM, CDR2 ANQGSEA. The CDR3 has 13 amino acids.

This clone was seen only a few times. This specimen includes other DNA sequences encoding the same CDR3. This chain connects TRBV4-2 to TRBJ2-1, with 7 bases that match TRBD2. J was trimmed by 0 bases and V by 0 bases; bases with no gene match: 2. The CDR3 runs 16 residues. Per germline, CDR1 LGHNA and CDR2 YNFKEQ. Written as DNA, the CDR3 is TGTGCCAGCAGCCAAGATCGCGGGAGCTCCTACAATGAGCAGTTCTTC. Translating it yields CASSQDRGSSYNEQFF.

The chain has TRBV30 and TRBJ2-4; 11 bases map to TRBD2. The CDR3 contains 16 residues. Germline V gene lookup returns CDR1 GTSNPN and CDR2 SVGIG (reference sequence). With V trimmed by 5 bases and J by 12 bases, 18 bases remained unmatched. CDR3 sequence: CAWGVQIAGGPPTQYF. The CDR3 region has the DNA TGTGCCTGGGGAGTCCAAATAGCGGGAGGGCCCCCTACTCAGTACTTC.

The J gene is TRBJ1-2, the V gene TRBV30; D gene uncertain. CDR1 GTSNPN and CDR2 SVGIG come from the germline V gene (reference sequence). This CDR3 is built from 15 residues. Trimming removed 4 bases from V and 1 base from J, with 16 bases in between. Here the CDR3 reads CAWKGGLNVNYGYTF. CDR3 DNA sequence: TGTGCCTGGAAAGGAGGGTTGAATGTTAACTATGGCTACACCTTC.